This TCR beta chain was observed in a study of cytomegalovirus exposure and HLA in healthy donors. It was with 60 Vbeta and 13 Jbeta primers that the PCR ran. TCRdb's table, derived via immunoSEQ multiplex PCR, lists solely in-frame clones and lacks some. Of around 200,000 clones in the sample, around 78% are singletons; the top ten hold around 1.9%. Germline V gene data show CDR1 as MDHEN and CDR2 as SYDVKM. CDR3 length equals 14 residues. Trimming took off 3 bases at V and 8 bases at J, with 13 bases between the two ends. The sequencing sample was made of PBMCs. The J gene is TRBJ1-4, the V gene TRBV28; TRBD1 is a possible D gene (5 bases). The TCR was taken from a woman aged 25 to 39 in good health and CMV-seropositive. The CDR3 region is CASSLSRAEEKLFF. Written as DNA, the CDR3 is TGTGCCAGCAGTTTGTCCAGGGCGGAAGAAAAACTGTTTTTT. Based on the CDR3 plus reference TRBV28 and TRBJ1-4, the full variable domain is DVKVTQSSRYLVKRTGEKVFLECVQDMDHENMFWYRQDPGLGLRLIYFSYDVKMKEKGDIPEGYSVSREKKERFSLILESASTNQTSMYLCASSLSRAEEKLFFGSGTQLSVL.